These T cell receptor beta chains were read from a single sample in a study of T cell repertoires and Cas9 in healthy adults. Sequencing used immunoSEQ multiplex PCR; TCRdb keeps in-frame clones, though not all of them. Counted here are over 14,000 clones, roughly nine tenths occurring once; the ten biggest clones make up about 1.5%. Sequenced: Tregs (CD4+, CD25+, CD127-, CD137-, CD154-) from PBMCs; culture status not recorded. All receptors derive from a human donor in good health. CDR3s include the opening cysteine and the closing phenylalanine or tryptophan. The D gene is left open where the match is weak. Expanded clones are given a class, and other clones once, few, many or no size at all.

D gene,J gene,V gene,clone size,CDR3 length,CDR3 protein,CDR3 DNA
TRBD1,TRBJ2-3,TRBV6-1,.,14,CASSNRGRTDTQYF,TGTGCCAGCAGTAACAGGGGGCGAACAGATACGCAGTATTTT
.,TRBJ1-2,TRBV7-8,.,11,CASSGIGGYTF,TGTGCCAGCAGCGGGATTGGGGGCTACACCTTC
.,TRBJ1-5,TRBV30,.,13,CAWTMNSNQPQHF,TGTGCCTGGACGATGAATAGCAATCAGCCCCAGCATTTT
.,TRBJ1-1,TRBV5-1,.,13,CASSLTWNTEAFF,TGCGCCAGCAGCCTAACCTGGAACACTGAAGCTTTCTTT
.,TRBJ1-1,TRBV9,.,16,CASSVGGIVWDTEAFF,TGTGCCAGCAGCGTAGGGGGCATCGTGTGGGACACTGAAGCTTTCTTT
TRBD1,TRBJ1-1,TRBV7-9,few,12,CASSPGTGEAFF,TGTGCCAGCAGCCCGGGGACAGGGGAAGCTTTCTTT
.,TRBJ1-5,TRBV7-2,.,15,CASSTDSIYNQPQHF,TGTGCCAGCAGCACGGACAGCATTTACAATCAGCCCCAGCATTTT
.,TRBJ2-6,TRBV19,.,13,CASRTGGANVLTF,TGTGCCAGTAGGACTGGTGGGGCCAACGTCCTGACTTTC
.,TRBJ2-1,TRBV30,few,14,CAWKRGTPYNEQFF,TGTGCCTGGAAGAGGGGGACACCTTACAATGAGCAGTTCTTC
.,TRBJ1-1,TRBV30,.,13,CAWIQDLRTEAFF,TGTGCCTGGATTCAGGACCTGAGGACTGAAGCTTTCTTT
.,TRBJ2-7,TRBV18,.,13,CASSPGSSYEQYF,TGTGCCAGCTCACCCGGCAGCTCCTACGAGCAGTACTTC
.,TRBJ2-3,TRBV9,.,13,CASSSANTDTQYF,TGTGCCAGCAGCTCCGCGAACACAGATACGCAGTATTTT
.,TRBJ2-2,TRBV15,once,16,CATSRLWTRTTGELFF,TGTGCCACCAGCAGATTGTGGACACGGACCACCGGGGAGCTGTTTTTT
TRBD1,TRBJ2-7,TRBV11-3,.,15,CASSLQGQGPYEQYF,TGTGCCAGCAGCTTACAGGGACAGGGACCCTACGAGCAGTACTTC
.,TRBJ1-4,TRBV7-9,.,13,CASSSSLKEKLFF,TGTGCCAGCAGCTCCAGTCTTAAAGAAAAACTGTTTTTT
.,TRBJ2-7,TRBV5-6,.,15,CASTNRGGVPYEQYF,TGTGCCAGCACAAACCGAGGGGGGGTTCCCTACGAGCAGTACTTC
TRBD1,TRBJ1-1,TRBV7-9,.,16,CASVPGQGDSNTEAFF,TGTGCCAGCGTACCGGGACAGGGAGATTCGAACACTGAAGCTTTCTTT
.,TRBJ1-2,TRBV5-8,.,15,CASSLGGGLSYGYTF,TGTGCCAGCAGCTTGGGTGGAGGGTTGAGCTATGGCTACACCTTC
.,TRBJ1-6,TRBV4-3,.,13,CASSQEGLSPLHF,TGCGCCAGCAGCCAAGAAGGTCTGTCACCCCTCCACTTT
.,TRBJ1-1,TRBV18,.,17,CASSGVSGTPRGTEAFF,TGTGCCAGCTCCGGGGTGTCAGGGACTCCGCGGGGCACTGAAGCTTTCTTT
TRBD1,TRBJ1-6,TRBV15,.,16,CATARGGDRANSPLHF,TGTGCCACCGCCCGGGGTGGCGACAGGGCTAATTCACCCCTCCACTTT